The 20 T cell receptor beta chains presented below share a single source sample, sequenced in a study of regulatory T cells in long-lasting Graves disease. The TCR beta library used iRepertoire HTBI primers with Arm-PCR amplification of CDR3. MiXCR, run by TCRdb on the multiplex PCR reads, gives a single entry per CDR3 protein. The sample lists about half a million distinct CDR3 sequences; around a fifth were seen once. The time point was: persistent/refractory GD, antithyroid drugs over 5 years with positive TRAb. PBMC RNA served as the TCR library source. The starting material was peripheral blood mononuclear cells (PBMCs), obtained when the disease was refractory, from a patient treated with antithyroid drugs. The receptors here all came from a female donor with Graves disease.

This clonotype was detected many times. Possible read error: a much larger clone is one base away. J is TRBJ1-1 and V is TRBV12-3 or TRBV12-4; 7 nucleotides line up with TRBD1. This CDR3 has 14 amino acids. V lost 3 bases, J lost 1 base, and 2 bases stayed unmatched. CDR3 region: CASSFRQGNTEAFF. The CDR3 DNA follows: TGTGCCAGCAGTTTCAGACAGGGGAACACTGAAGCTTTCTTT.

At least ten counts were recorded for this clonotype. This rearrangement joins TRBV28 to TRBJ2-2; no reliable D call. The CDR3 is 12 amino acids. Germline V lookup: CDR1 MDHEN, CDR2 SYDVKM. The ends were cut back, 5 bases at V and 5 bases at J, with 6 bases in the middle. The CDR3 loop is CASSEGTGELFF. The CDR3 nucleotides are TGTGCCAGCAGTGAAGGTACCGGGGAGCTGTTTTTT.

The chain joins TRBV28 to TRBJ2-1; TRBD1 might be the D (5 bases). The CDR3 consists of 14 residues. Germline V CDR1 and CDR2: MDHEN, SYDVKM. V lost 5 bases and J 3 bases, leaving 11 bases between the germline ends. The CDR3 DNA is TGTGCCAGCAGTCCTAGACAGAGCTACAATGAGCAGTTCTTC. Translated: CASSPRQSYNEQFF.

On this clonotype itself: A read error may be the cause here, since a much bigger clone is one base away. As the CDR3 is not closed by the conserved phenylalanine or tryptophan, this likely results from a read error. The chain employs TRBV12-3 or TRBV12-4 and TRBJ1-1, with D possibly being TRBD1 (5 bases). This CDR3 region has 15 residues. Trimming stripped 7 bases from V and 1 base from J, with 16 bases between. The CDR3 region has the DNA TGTGCCAGCACTCTTGGGGGATCGAGGAACACTGAAGCTTTCTTG. The encoded protein is CASTLGGSRNTEAFL.

The chain joins TRBV11-3 to TRBJ1-1; no reliable D call. Trimming left V 5 bases short and J 5 bases short, with 15 bases between. Germline V lookup: CDR1 SGHNT, CDR2 YENEEA. This CDR3 region has 14 residues. CDR3 DNA sequence: TGTGCCAGCAGCCTGAGGGCCCTGGGTACTGAAGCTTTCTTT. This gives the protein CASSLRALGTEAFF.

This clonotype has a handful of counts. The V gene is TRBV11-2, the J gene TRBJ1-1; D perhaps matches TRBD1 (6 bases). Trimming stripped 4 bases from V and 5 bases from J, with 14 bases between. The CDR3 runs 14 residues. The V gene's germline CDR1 is SGHAT and CDR2 FQNNGV. CDR3 in DNA: TGTGCCAGCAGCTCCCGGACAGCTTGGACTGAAGCTTTCTTT. This sequence encodes CASSSRTAWTEAFF.

This clonotype occurred many times. The V and J genes are TRBV12-3 or TRBV12-4 and TRBJ1-2, with D uncertain. The V end was cut by 5 bases, the J end by 2 bases, with 12 bases between. The CDR3 has 14 residues. CDR3 nucleotide sequence: TGTGCCAGCAGTCCGACCGGGAGCAACTATGGCTACACCTTC. Protein sequence: CASSPTGSNYGYTF.

There are a few counts of this clonotype. The V and J genes are TRBV18 and TRBJ2-5; perhaps TRBD2 as D (6 bases). V lost 0 bases and J 3 bases, leaving 17 bases between the germline ends. Germline V gives CDR1 KGHSH, CDR2 LQKENI. The CDR3 extends over 17 amino acids. CDR3 sequence reads: CASSPPIFEPGEETQYF. The CDR3 coding sequence is TGTGCCAGCTCACCACCGATATTTGAACCGGGGGAAGAGACCCAGTACTTC.

This clonotype was counted ten times or more. The CDR3 is CASSPWGQGLVRQYF. The CDR3 coding sequence is TGTGCCAGCAGCCCCTGGGGACAGGGGCTGGTCCGGCAGTACTTC. J is TRBJ2-7 and V is TRBV28; TRBD1 matches 10 bases. CDR1 MDHEN and CDR2 SYDVKM come from the germline V gene. The V gene end was trimmed by 6 bases and the J gene end by 9 bases; junction bases not matched to a gene: 14. The CDR3 is 15 amino acids.

This clonotype was detected only a few times. The rearrangement links TRBV7-2 to TRBJ2-2; 9 nucleotides agree with TRBD2. Germline CDR1 and CDR2: SGHTA and FQGNSA. V trimming: 1 base; J trimming: 3 bases; junction bases outside the gene matches: 6. The CDR3 runs 17 residues. The chain's CDR3 is CASSLVAGEGYTGELFF. The CDR3 DNA sequence: TGTGCCAGCAGCTTAGTAGCGGGAGAGGGTTACACCGGGGAGCTGTTTTTT.

This chain links TRBV7-9 with TRBJ1-1; a possible D gene is TRBD1 (5 bases). The CDR3 extends over 15 amino acids. CDR1 SEHNR and CDR2 FQNEAQ come from the germline V gene (reference sequence). V lost 5 bases and J 0 bases, leaving 13 bases between the germline ends. The CDR3 protein is CASSPARGVNTEAFF. As DNA, the CDR3 is TGTGCCAGCAGCCCGGCGCGGGGGGTGAACACTGAAGCTTTCTTT.

With regard to this clonotype: A much larger clone lies one base from this, so it may be a read error. Since the CDR3 does not end with the conserved phenylalanine or tryptophan, this likely comes from a read error. J is TRBJ1-4 and V is TRBV28; 7 positions match TRBD1. CDR1 is MDHEN, CDR2 SYDVKM, per germline. V shed 8 bases, J shed 5 bases, and the junction held 8 bases outside the gene matches. The CDR3 has 14 residues. In DNA, the CDR3 is TGTGCCAGCGGCGCCGGGACAGAGAATGAAAAACTGTTTCTT. Amino acids: CASGAGTENEKLFL.

This clonotype appeared a few times. J is TRBJ2-7 and V is TRBV29-1; the D gene is possibly TRBD1 (6 bases). CDR1 SQVTM and CDR2 ANQGSEA come from the germline V gene. CDR3 length: 10 residues. V dropped 5 bases and J dropped 10 bases, with 12 bases sitting between them. CDR3 sequence: CSVHTGRQYF. CDR3 bases: TGCAGCGTTCATACAGGGAGACAGTACTTC.

This clonotype was counted ten times or more. V gene TRBV7-2 combines with J gene TRBJ1-6, with TRBD1 matching 9 bases. Germline V gene data show CDR1 as SGHTA and CDR2 as FQGNSA. The CDR3 sequence is 15 residues long. Trimming took 5 bases from V and 7 from J; bases not matched to a gene: 6. The CDR3 protein is CASSPGTGMNSPLHF. CDR3 bases: TGTGCCAGCAGCCCCGGGACAGGGATGAATTCACCCCTCCACTTT.

In this sample, this clonotype turned up a few times. This sequence joins TRBV5-1 and TRBJ1-2; 7 bases match TRBD1. Germline lookup yields CDR1 SGHRS and CDR2 YFSETQ. Trimming removed 0 bases from V and 3 bases from J; junction bases left unmatched: 2. This CDR3 has 14 amino acids. The CDR3: CASSLDQGDYGYTF. DNA for the CDR3: TGCGCCAGCAGCTTGGATCAGGGGGACTATGGCTACACCTTC.

The chain recombines TRBV6-1 with TRBJ2-2, with D unclear. The CDR3 consists of 13 residues. Trimming took off 6 bases at V and 4 bases at J, with 9 bases between the two ends. In germline, CDR1 is MNHNS, CDR2 SASEGT. The CDR3 here is CASRMTTTGELFF. CDR3 in DNA: TGTGCCAGCAGAATGACAACCACCGGGGAGCTGTTTTTT.

This clonotype has just a few counts. J is TRBJ1-3 and V is TRBV7-2; D remains unclear. Germline V gene lookup returns CDR1 SGHTA and CDR2 FQGNSA. The CDR3 is made up of 14 amino acids. The V gene lost 3 bases and the J gene lost 0 bases, with 6 bases spanning the gap. CDR3 loop: CASSLSISGNTIYF. The DNA for the CDR3 is TGTGCCAGCAGCTTGTCTATCTCTGGAAACACCATATATTTT.

This clonotype showed up just a few times. The chain joins TRBV7-8 to TRBJ1-5; 9 bases fit TRBD1. CDR1 is SGHVS, CDR2 FQNEAQ, per germline. With 4 bases clipped from V and 4 bases from J, the junction kept 5 bases outside the gene matches. The CDR3 spans 15 residues. CDR3 sequence: CASSWGDRANQPQHF. The CDR3 DNA reads as TGTGCCAGCAGCTGGGGGGACAGGGCAAATCAGCCCCAGCATTTT.

This clonotype occurred many times. The chain employs TRBV2 and TRBJ1-2, with 9 bases fitting TRBD1. The V segment lost 3 bases and the J segment 1 base; nucleotides outside the gene matches: 6. The length of the CDR3 is 16 residues. CDR1 and CDR2 (germline): SNHLY, FYNNEI. The CDR3 DNA reads as TGTGCCAGCAGTGAGTCGGGACAGGGATTTAACTATGGCTACACCTTC. This sequence encodes CASSESGQGFNYGYTF.

Ten or more counts support this clonotype. The V call is TRBV20-1, the J call TRBJ1-4; TRBD1 agrees at 7 bases. The CDR3 runs 14 residues. V lost 4 bases and J lost 4; bases outside the gene matches: 6. The germline gives CDR1 DFQATT, CDR2 SNEGSKA (reference sequence). CDR3 in amino acids: CSATGQPFNEKLFF. CDR3 nucleotides: TGCAGTGCTACGGGACAGCCCTTTAATGAAAAACTGTTTTTT.